The 7 T cell receptor beta chains given below trace back to one sample, sequenced in a study of cytomegalovirus exposure and HLA in healthy donors. Amplification used 60 Vbeta primers and 13 Jbeta primers. Here immunoSEQ multiplex PCR was the method, and the copy in TCRdb shows in-frame clones only, minus some. The sample records some 96,000 clones, 64% being singletons. The sequenced sample was PBMCs. The origin of the receptors is a man in his 60s in good health and CMV-seronegative.

The rearrangement joins TRBV15 to TRBJ1-4; 7 bases fit TRBD1. Germline trimming cut 5 bases from V and 7 bases from J; bases unmatched to any gene: 7. This CDR3 comprises 14 residues. Germline loops: CDR1 LNHNV, CDR2 YYDKDF (reference sequence). As DNA, the CDR3 is TGTGCCACCAGCCCCCGCAGGGGGATTGAAAAACTGTTTTTT. Translating it yields CATSPRRGIEKLFF.

CDR3 in amino acids: CARQSGVSTDTQYF. The CDR3 DNA is TGTGCCAGGCAAAGCGGAGTTAGCACAGATACGCAGTATTTT. The chain is built from TRBV11-2 and TRBJ2-3, with D possibly matching TRBD2 (5 bases). CDR1 is SGHAT, CDR2 FQNNGV, per germline. CDR3 length: 14 amino acids. Trimming pared 9 bases from V and 0 bases from J, leaving 13 bases between.

The chain is built from TRBV25-1 and TRBJ1-2, with unresolved D. There are 12 residues in the CDR3. With 4 bases removed from V and 1 base from J, the gap between germline ends came to 4 bases. The V gene's germline CDR1 is MGHDK and CDR2 SYGVNS. The CDR3 bases are TGTGCCAGCAGTGCCCATAACTATGGCTACACCTTC. This translates into CASSAHNYGYTF.

This clone was found a few times. This sequence joins TRBV29-1 and TRBJ2-1; tentative D call: TRBD2 (6 bases). Trimming stripped 6 bases from V and 0 bases from J, with 15 bases between. Germline loops: CDR1 SQVTM, CDR2 ANQGSEA. The CDR3 contains 15 residues. The CDR3 here is CSVGGGRSSYNEQFF. The DNA for the CDR3 is TGCAGCGTCGGGGGAGGTCGCTCCTCCTACAATGAGCAGTTCTTC.

The rearrangement links TRBV10-3 to TRBJ2-7, with 9 nucleotides matching TRBD1. The CDR3 length is 15 residues. The V and J ends lost 0 bases and 6 bases, in that order; junction bases with no gene match: 6. Per germline, CDR1 ENHRY and CDR2 SYGVKD. CDR3 sequence (DNA): TGTGCCATCAGTGAGTCGACGGGACAGGGTTTCGAGCAGTACTTC. It yields the protein CAISESTGQGFEQYF.

This clone was counted a few times. The chain recombines TRBV27 with TRBJ1-6, with 9 positions matching TRBD1. This CDR3 is 16 amino acids long. Germline lookup yields CDR1 MNHEY and CDR2 SMNVEV (reference sequence). Trimming removed 6 bases from V and 7 bases from J; junction bases left unmatched: 10. CDR3 nucleotides: TGTGCCAGCAGCGAACTCGTGGGACAGGGAAATTCACCCCTCCACTTT. Translated, it gives CASSELVGQGNSPLHF.

This rearrangement joins TRBV9 to TRBJ2-3; possibly TRBD2 for D (5 bases). Germline-derived CDR1 and CDR2 are SGDLS and YYNGEE. CDR3 length equals 14 residues. Deletions cut 0 bases from V and 4 bases from J, with 9 bases between. CDR3 region: CASSVGGSADTQYF. CDR3 DNA sequence: TGTGCCAGCAGCGTAGGAGGGAGTGCAGATACGCAGTATTTT.